This TCR beta chain was sequenced for a study of T cell responses to AZD1222 COVID-19 vaccine (dated by TCRdb to the early 2020s). Notes on the research overall: Because spike-specific TCR depth and breadth did not differ between the two schedules, AZD1222 recipients who got a second dose at roughly 4 weeks were pooled with those who got a second dose at roughly 12 weeks. TCR sequencing was performed for 233 trial participants, of whom about 200 were given two doses of AZD1222 and approximately 25 were given two doses of MenACWY control vaccine. Trial participants were enrolled by age into 18-55, 56-69 and 70-plus year subgroups, with roughly 160, 29 and 62 TCR-sequenced participants respectively.

In the germline V gene, CDR1 corresponds to SGHRS and CDR2 to YFSETQ. The junction carries 15 bases between V and J, which are trimmed by 4 bases and 7 bases respectively. The CDR3 sequence holds 13 residues, the cysteine and phenylalanine included. Only CDR3 DNA remains: 39 bases, in frame from the first base. To note about this clone: The target of this receptor is not known. Per-nucleotide qualities are absent, and no much larger clonotype sits a single base away.

The CDR3 regions of human TCRbeta chains were subjected to immunosequencing. The authors' pipeline ran thus. Repertoire TCRs were matched against a reference library of SARS-CoV-2-specific TCRs generated with the MIRA antigen-specificity platform. Breadth meant the fraction of unique TCRs that were SARS-CoV-2-associated, whereas depth meant the fraction of total T cells that were SARS-CoV-2-associated. Using the MIRA data, each spike-specific TCR was mapped to the spike region that the TCR reacts to and placed in a CD4 or CD8 class. Log10-transformed breadth and depth values were compared by one-way ANOVA with Sidak's multiple comparisons tests. The immuneACCESS repertoire file appears here via TCRdb, limited to in-frame rearrangements. These files lack a portion of the clones; in checked studies, under half of the deficit traces to unresolved V genes, and the cause of the others is not known. V and J calls and clone size are as listed in that table; D and trimming were resolved from the DNA. The sample table contains under 200,000 clones; only one count was recorded for more than 85% of them. Roughly 3.9% of the sample goes to the ten largest clones.

According to the study, the label for this sample's time point signals: baseline before first vaccination. Vaccinee samples were obtained from the UK trials COV001 and COV002, which included a single-blind randomized controlled phase 2/3 trial of AZD1222 (ChAdOx1 nCoV-19) in healthy adults. For TCRbeta chain sequencing, PBMC samples were collected from trial participants at day 0 and at day 28 after the second dose. General findings and caveats noted by the study authors: After two AZD1222 doses, both the breadth and the depth of spike-specific TCRs were significantly higher than at day 0 and than in MenACWY recipients. Conclusions about previously exposed vaccinees are limited, since just six AZD1222 recipients were seropositive for SARS-CoV-2 at baseline. Most participants were white British and females outnumbered males, and the authors suggested that clonal diversity may have been underestimated. The vaccine-associated CD4 TCRs covered the entire spike protein, and the dominant responses fell in regions 160-218 and 743-854. The 56-69-year group was small, and its depth increase did not reach significance, likely because of low power. Because no day 14 peak-response samples were available, repertoires were characterized only after the peak T cell response. Reportedly, close to half of the unique spike-specific TCRs recognized epitopes lying outside the regions that are mutated in the B.1.351 and B.1.1.7 variants.

Recombination linked TRBV5-1 to TRBJ2-7; no D gene can be assigned with confidence. The clonotype originates from an adult in good health. The material sequenced was peripheral blood, taken on day 0 of AZD1222 vaccination. The CDR3 region: CASSDGQSFEQYF. The nucleotide sequence is TGCGCCAGCAGCGACGGGCAGTCGTTTGAGCAGTACTTC.